This T cell receptor (beta chain) was recorded in a study of T cells in narcolepsy. Study results and caveats: Reportedly, autoreactive clonotypes were serially detected in patients' blood but not controls'. Comparing one patient's CSF and blood CD4+ clonotypes highlighted HCRT- and TRIB2-specific autoreactive clonotypes. In some patient and control memory CD4+ samples, autoreactive clones were absent.

Assay used: immunoSEQ multiplex PCR; TCRdb lists only in-frame clones, some missing. Of approximately 35,000 clones listed, approximately 80% are singletons. To note about this clone: Its target is unknown.

The sequence was collected from a human donor in good health. Material: memory (CD45RA-) CD4+ T cells from blood.

The CDR3 is CASSRDSGFADTQYF. CDR3 nucleotide sequence: TGTGCCAGTAGTCGTGACTCGGGGTTTGCAGATACGCAGTATTTT. This rearrangement joins TRBV19 to TRBJ2-3; D is possibly TRBD2 (5 bases). The CDR3 contains 15 residues. CDR1 LNHDA and CDR2 SQIVND come from the germline V gene (reference sequence). V dropped 5 bases and J dropped 4 bases, with 16 bases sitting between them.